This T cell receptor (beta chain) was observed in a study of glioma-infiltrating T cells. Study-wide points: CDR3 overlap between tissue and blood was very small. Gliomas, especially low-grade, showed above-expected tissue-blood divergence; non-neoplastic patients showed below.

The J segment lost 1 base and the V segment lost 5 bases, leaving 4 bases of the junction unmatched. Per the germline V gene, CDR1 is SNHLY and CDR2 is FYNNEI. This CDR3 comprises 14 residues. Turning to this clonotype: Antigen: not known.

TCR alpha and beta CDR3 regions were amplified from RNA using iRepertoire nested multiplex PCR. MiXCR, applied by TCRdb to the multiplex PCR reads, yields one record per CDR3 protein. The sample comprises 95,000 to 150,000 distinct CDR3 sequences, 20% to 25% of which are singletons, and over 12% rests with the top ten. This sequence joins TRBV2 and TRBJ2-7; 8 positions agree with TRBD2. Source material: glioma tissue, nonneoplastic brain tissue, or PBMCs (not recorded which). This clonotype was sampled from a human donor with low-grade glioma or glioblastoma, undergoing nonglioma brain surgery, or in good health (not recorded which). The CDR3 sequence: CASSKGLGSYEQYF. The CDR3 DNA reads as TGTGCCAGCAGTAAGGGACTAGGTTCCTACGAGCAGTACTTC.